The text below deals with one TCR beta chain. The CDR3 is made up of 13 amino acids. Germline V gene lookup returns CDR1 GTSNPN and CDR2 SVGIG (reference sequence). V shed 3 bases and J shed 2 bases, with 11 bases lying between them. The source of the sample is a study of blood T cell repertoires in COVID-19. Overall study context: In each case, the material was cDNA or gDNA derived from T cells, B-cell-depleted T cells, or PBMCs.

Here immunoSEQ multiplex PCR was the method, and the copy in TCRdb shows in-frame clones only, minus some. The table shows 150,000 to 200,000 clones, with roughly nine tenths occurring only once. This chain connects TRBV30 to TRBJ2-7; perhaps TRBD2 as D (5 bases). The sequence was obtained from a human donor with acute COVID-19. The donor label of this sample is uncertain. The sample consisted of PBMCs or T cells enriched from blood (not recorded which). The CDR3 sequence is CAWRRAGAYEQYF. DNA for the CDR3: TGTGCCTGGAGGAGGGCCGGGGCCTACGAGCAGTACTTC.